The 30 T cell receptor beta chains presented below share a single source sample, sequenced in a study of CD8 T cells in Susac syndrome. RNA totalling 0.5 to 1 ug underwent reverse transcription with random hexamers. Each CDR3 protein gets one entry after TCRdb re-called the immunoSEQ multiplex PCR reads with MiXCR. This table holds 95,000 to 150,000 distinct CDR3 sequences, nearly 96% found once. The sample consisted of CD4+ T cells from PBMCs. The receptors derive from a human donor with Susac syndrome.

The chain uses TRBV28 and TRBJ2-7; maybe TRBD2 (6 bases). Per the germline V gene, CDR1 is MDHEN and CDR2 is SYDVKM. The CDR3 has 15 amino acids. V dropped 10 bases and J dropped 0 bases, with 19 bases sitting between them. The CDR3 region is CATSGGESGSYEQYF. CDR3 coding DNA: TGTGCCACCTCCGGAGGGGAATCCGGCTCCTACGAGCAGTACTTC.

The chain couples TRBV6-6 to TRBJ2-7, with 7 bases fitting TRBD1. In germline, CDR1 is MNHNY, CDR2 SVGAGI (reference sequence). Trimming removed 7 bases from V and 4 bases from J; junction bases left unmatched: 7. The CDR3 loop spans 13 amino acids. CDR3 sequence (DNA): TGTGCCAGCACCCACGGACAGGTATACGAGCAGTACTTC. It specifies CASTHGQVYEQYF.

V gene TRBV20-1 combines with J gene TRBJ1-3, with D uncertain. Trimming stripped 0 bases from V and 4 bases from J, with 10 bases between. The CDR3 has 14 residues. The germline V gene has CDR1 DFQATT and CDR2 SNEGSKA (reference sequence). This CDR3 is CSAREGGYGNTIYF. CDR3 DNA sequence: TGCAGTGCTAGAGAAGGCGGTTACGGAAACACCATATATTTT.

The V call is TRBV20-1, the J call TRBJ2-7, with no clear D. From germline, CDR1 is DFQATT and CDR2 SNEGSKA (reference sequence). CDR3 length: 14 amino acids. V was trimmed by 3 bases and J by 2 bases, leaving 14 bases between them. The CDR3, as DNA: TGCAGTGCTAGCATACAGACCTTTCCCTACGAGCAGTACTTC. Protein product: CSASIQTFPYEQYF.

This chain joins TRBV29-1 and TRBJ2-3; TRBD1 or TRBD2 may be the D gene (5 bases each). Trimming removed 6 bases from V and 2 bases from J, with 12 bases in between. The CDR3 covers 13 residues. Germline V gene data show CDR1 as SQVTM and CDR2 as ANQGSEA. The CDR3 here is CSVRGRVTDTQYF. The CDR3 DNA reads as TGCAGCGTGAGGGGTCGGGTCACAGATACGCAGTATTTT.

V and J are TRBV7-9 and TRBJ1-2; the D is unclear. CDR1 is SEHNR, CDR2 FQNEAQ, per germline (reference sequence). Between the trimmed V and J ends, which lost 4 bases and 8 bases, there was a span of 11 bases. The CDR3 runs 12 residues. The DNA of the CDR3 is TGTGCCAGCAGCTCCTCCATGGAGGGCTACACCTTC. The encoded protein is CASSSSMEGYTF.

The rearrangement uses TRBV15 and TRBJ2-3, with 7 bases identical to TRBD1. Germline lookup yields CDR1 LNHNV and CDR2 YYDKDF (reference sequence). The CDR3 is 16 amino acids. Losses at the gene ends were 1 base for V and 2 bases for J; bases not matched to a gene: 6. Written as DNA, the CDR3 is TGTGCCACCAGCAGAGTGCCCGGACAGGCCACAGATACGCAGTATTTT. It translates to CATSRVPGQATDTQYF.

This clonotype was counted once. DNA of the CDR3: TGCAGTGCTAGAAATGGAGGGAACACTGAAGCTTTCTTT. Its protein is CSARNGGNTEAFF. This chain connects TRBV20-1 to TRBJ1-1; D is ambiguous. Germline V gives CDR1 DFQATT, CDR2 SNEGSKA (reference sequence). The CDR3 spans 13 residues. V lost 2 bases, J lost 1 base, and 8 bases lay in between.

The chain employs TRBV25-1 and TRBJ2-5; D is uncertain. CDR1 and CDR2 (germline): MGHDK, SYGVNS. The CDR3 consists of 11 residues. Trimming shortened V by 2 bases and J by 5 bases, and 3 bases separated the two germline ends. As DNA, the CDR3 is TGTGCCAGCAGTGAAGGGGAGACCCAGTACTTC. Translated, it gives CASSEGETQYF.

The V call is TRBV4-1, the J call TRBJ2-2, with TRBD2 matching 14 bases. Germline CDR1 is MGHRA and CDR2 is YSYEKL. The CDR3 consists of 18 residues. J gave up 7 bases and V 4 bases, and 11 bases lay outside the gene matches. In DNA form, the CDR3 reads TGCGCCAGCAGCCCGGGACTAGCGGGAGCCCCGAGGTACGGGGAGCTGTTTTTT. This encodes CASSPGLAGAPRYGELFF.

The chain recombines TRBV28 with TRBJ2-6; a weak D match, TRBD1 (7 bases). V was cut by 4 bases and J by 0 bases, with 13 bases left in between. This CDR3 spans 17 amino acids. CDR1 is MDHEN, CDR2 SYDVKM, per germline. The CDR3 DNA reads as TGTGCCAGCAGTTCGGCGGGACAGAGCTCTGGGGCCAACGTCCTGACTTTC. It specifies CASSSAGQSSGANVLTF.

The V call is TRBV5-6, the J call TRBJ2-2; the D is unclear. V was trimmed by 0 bases and J by 5 bases, leaving 8 bases between them. This CDR3 has 14 residues. CDR1 and CDR2 (germline): SGHDT, YYEEEE. The CDR3 nucleotides are TGTGCCAGCAGCTTGGATAAAGGAACCGGGGAGCTGTTTTTT. This translates into CASSLDKGTGELFF.

This chain connects TRBV30 to TRBJ1-1; D is ambiguous. CDR1 and CDR2 (germline): GTSNPN, SVGIG (reference sequence). There are 12 residues in the CDR3. With 0 bases removed from V and 6 bases from J, the gap between germline ends came to 8 bases. The CDR3 region is CAWSVAESEAFF. The DNA of the CDR3 is TGTGCCTGGAGTGTAGCGGAATCTGAAGCTTTCTTT.

The chain employs TRBV5-1 and TRBJ2-5; either TRBD1 or TRBD2 may fit D (5 bases each). This CDR3 is 14 amino acids long. Between the trimmed V and J ends, which lost 4 bases and 5 bases, there was a span of 15 bases. The germline CDR1 and CDR2 sequences are SGHRS and YFSETQ. The CDR3 bases are TGCGCCAGCAGCCCCGGGACCCCTGGGGAGACCCAGTACTTC. Translating gives CASSPGTPGETQYF.

The CDR3 nucleotides are TGTGCCAGCAGGTTCCCGAGGGGCCGTGGGACTGAAGCTTTCTTT. It codes for CASRFPRGRGTEAFF. The chain recombines TRBV12-3 or TRBV12-4 with TRBJ1-1, with D maybe TRBD1 (5 bases). The CDR3 runs to 15 residues. Trimming left V 6 bases short and J 5 bases short, with 19 bases between.

The chain has TRBV24-1 and TRBJ2-7, with D possibly being TRBD1 (6 bases). This CDR3 comprises 13 residues. Trimming pared 7 bases from V and 5 bases from J, leaving 14 bases between. Germline CDR1 and CDR2: KGHDR and SFDVKD. DNA of the CDR3: TGTGCCACCAGCAGAACAGGGTACAACGAGCAGTACTTC. This translates into CATSRTGYNEQYF.

J is TRBJ1-2 and V is TRBV9; no clear D gene. The CDR3 runs 16 residues. Trimming pared 3 bases from V and 4 bases from J, leaving 19 bases between. CDR1 and CDR2 from the germline V gene are SGDLS and YYNGEE. CDR3 bases: TGTGCCAGCAGCGATCATGCGGTGACGGGAATCTATGGCTACACCTTC. Protein sequence: CASSDHAVTGIYGYTF.

To note about this clonotype: Since no conserved phenylalanine or tryptophan closes the CDR3, a read error is the likely cause. The DNA is left out, because the CDR3 cannot be placed on it with certainty; the CDR3 is given as TCRdb lists it. This rearrangement joins TRBV20-1 to TRBJ1-2; the table's D gene call, TRBD1, was not cross checked with the DNA. Germline CDR1 and CDR2: DFQATT and SNEGSKA (reference sequence). The CDR3 region is 17 residues in length, termini included. CDR3 residues: CSARRRQRTADINSVGV.

This chain connects TRBV28 to TRBJ2-5; D is perhaps TRBD2 (5 bases). The CDR3 totals 13 residues. The V gene lost 3 bases and the J gene lost 7 bases, with 12 bases spanning the gap. Looked up from germline, CDR1 is MDHEN and CDR2 is SYDVKM. CDR3 loop: CASSFGNGMTQYF. The CDR3 DNA reads TGTGCCAGCAGTTTCGGGAATGGCATGACCCAGTACTTC.

V usage is TRBV12-3 or TRBV12-4 and J usage is TRBJ2-1, with D maybe TRBD2 (6 bases). Trimming cost V 2 bases and J 9 bases, with 8 bases left between them. The CDR3 is 12 residues long. The CDR3 coding sequence is TGTGCCAGCAGTTTAATGCGGGGTGAGCAGTTCTTC. Translated, it gives CASSLMRGEQFF.

This rearrangement joins TRBV19 to TRBJ1-2; maybe TRBD1 (6 bases). CDR3 length equals 13 residues. The germline CDR1 and CDR2 sequences are LNHDA and SQIVND (reference sequence). Trimming removed 4 bases at V and 5 bases at J, with 11 bases between. The CDR3 here is CASSRGLQYGYTF. The CDR3 DNA is TGTGCCAGTAGTAGGGGGCTCCAGTATGGCTACACCTTC.

The chain recombines TRBV9 with TRBJ2-5, with 8 bases identical to TRBD2. This CDR3 has 16 residues. The V segment lost 0 bases and the J segment 4 bases; nucleotides outside the gene matches: 8. The germline CDR1 and CDR2 sequences are SGDLS and YYNGEE. CDR3 sequence reads: CASSVVSGSKVETQYF. The CDR3 DNA follows: TGTGCCAGCAGCGTAGTAAGCGGGAGTAAGGTAGAGACCCAGTACTTC. The full variable domain, in which reference TRBV9 and TRBJ2-5 provide the parts outside the CDR3, is DSGVTQTPKHLITATGQRVTLRCSPRSGDLSVYWYQQSLDQGLQFLIQYYNGEERAKGNILERFSAQQFPDLHSELNLSSLELGDSALYFCASSVVSGSKVETQYFGPGTRLLVL.

This rearrangement joins TRBV7-2 to TRBJ2-7, with D maybe TRBD2 (5 bases). CDR1 and CDR2 (germline): SGHTA, FQGNSA. Trimming cost V 5 bases and J 5 bases, with 13 bases left between them. The CDR3 consists of 13 residues. CDR3 DNA sequence: TGTGCCAGCAGCCTCCAGTGGGGAGACGAGCAGTACTTC. It specifies CASSLQWGDEQYF.

The chain couples TRBV30 to TRBJ1-5; 7 positions match TRBD1. Germline V gives CDR1 GTSNPN, CDR2 SVGIG (reference sequence). Losses at the gene ends were 2 bases for V and 6 bases for J; bases not matched to a gene: 7. The CDR3 loop spans 14 amino acids. The CDR3 DNA reads TGTGCCTGGAGTCCGACAACAGGGGTTCAGCCCCAGCATTTT. It is translated as CAWSPTTGVQPQHF. The whole variable domain, remainder taken from reference TRBV30 and TRBJ1-5, is SQTIHQWPATLVQPVGSPLSLECTVEGTSNPNLYWYRQAAGRGLQLLFYSVGIGQISSEVPQNLSASRPQDRQFILSSKKLLLSDSGFYLCAWSPTTGVQPQHFGDGTRLSIL.

The rearrangement uses TRBV7-9 and TRBJ1-2; 8 bases fit TRBD1. Germline V gene data show CDR1 as SEHNR and CDR2 as FQNEAQ (reference sequence). The CDR3 is made up of 15 amino acids. J lost 8 bases, V lost 0 bases, and 8 bases had no gene match. The CDR3 nucleotides read TGTGCCAGCAGCTTAGCGGACAGGGAGGTTCGGGGCTACACCTTC. It translates to CASSLADREVRGYTF.

This clonotype was seen only once. The chain is built from TRBV6-4 and TRBJ2-1; 10 positions match TRBD1. The CDR3 runs 13 residues. Germline trimming cut 4 bases from V and 9 bases from J; bases unmatched to any gene: 3. CDR1 and CDR2 (germline): MRHNA, SNTAGT. CDR3 protein: CASSGDRGSEQFF. CDR3 sequence (DNA): TGTGCCAGCAGTGGGGACAGGGGCTCTGAGCAGTTCTTC.

The chain carries TRBV6-1 and TRBJ2-1, with 14 bases identical to TRBD2. Germline V gene sequence: CDR1 MNHNS, CDR2 SASEGT. The CDR3 length is 17 residues. The V and J ends lost 7 bases and 1 base, in that order; junction bases with no gene match: 6. CDR3 nucleotide sequence: TGTGCCAGCAAGGGACTAGCGGGAGTTCCGTCCTACAATGAGCAGTTCTTC. It codes for CASKGLAGVPSYNEQFF.

The rearrangement joins TRBV7-2 to TRBJ2-4; 13 bases are shared with TRBD2. Germline assignment: CDR1 SGHTA and CDR2 FQGNSA. The CDR3 length is 18 residues. After removal of 1 base from V and 6 bases from J, the junction contained 9 bases not matched to a gene. DNA for the CDR3: TGTGCCAGCAGCTTAGGGCCTCCACTAGCGGGAGGGGGAAACATTCAGTACTTC. Translating it yields CASSLGPPLAGGGNIQYF.

Here the CDR3 reads CSVAMRLTNEKLFF. In DNA form, the CDR3 reads TGCAGCGTCGCAATGAGGCTTACTAATGAAAAACTGTTTTTT. The chain combines TRBV29-1 with TRBJ1-4; D unclear. Per germline, CDR1 SQVTM and CDR2 ANQGSEA. V lost 6 bases to trimming and J lost 2 bases, with 13 bases between them. The CDR3 has 14 amino acids.

V and J are TRBV29-1 and TRBJ2-2, with D unresolved. Looked up from germline, CDR1 is SQVTM and CDR2 is ANQGSEA. This CDR3 is 15 amino acids long. V lost 6 bases to trimming and J lost 0 bases, with 14 bases between them. The CDR3 reads CSVGQGKANTGELFF. The CDR3, as DNA: TGCAGCGTGGGCCAAGGGAAGGCGAACACCGGGGAGCTGTTTTTT.